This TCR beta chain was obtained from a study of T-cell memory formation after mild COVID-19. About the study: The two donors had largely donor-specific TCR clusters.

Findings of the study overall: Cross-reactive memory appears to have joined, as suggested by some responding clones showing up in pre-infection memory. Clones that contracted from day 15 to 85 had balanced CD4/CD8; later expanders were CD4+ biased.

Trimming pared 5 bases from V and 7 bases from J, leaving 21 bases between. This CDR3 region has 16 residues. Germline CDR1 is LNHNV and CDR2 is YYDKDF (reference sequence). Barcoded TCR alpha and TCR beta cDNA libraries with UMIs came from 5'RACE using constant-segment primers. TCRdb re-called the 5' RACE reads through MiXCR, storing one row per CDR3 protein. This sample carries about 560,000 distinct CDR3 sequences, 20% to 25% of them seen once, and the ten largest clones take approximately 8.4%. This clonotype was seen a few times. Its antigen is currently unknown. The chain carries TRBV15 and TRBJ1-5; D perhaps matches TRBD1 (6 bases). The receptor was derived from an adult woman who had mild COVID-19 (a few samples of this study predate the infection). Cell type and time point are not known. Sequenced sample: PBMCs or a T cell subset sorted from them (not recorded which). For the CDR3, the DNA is TGTGCCACCAGCGGCCGAGGGAAGGGGGAGAGCCAGCCCCAGCATTTT. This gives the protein CATSGRGKGESQPQHF. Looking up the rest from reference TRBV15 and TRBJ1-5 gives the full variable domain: DAMVIQNPRYQVTQFGKPVTLSCSQTLNHNVMYWYQQKSSQAPKLLFHYYDKDFNNEADTPDNFQSRRPNTSFCFLDIRSPGLGDTAMYLCATSGRGKGESQPQHFGDGTRLSIL.